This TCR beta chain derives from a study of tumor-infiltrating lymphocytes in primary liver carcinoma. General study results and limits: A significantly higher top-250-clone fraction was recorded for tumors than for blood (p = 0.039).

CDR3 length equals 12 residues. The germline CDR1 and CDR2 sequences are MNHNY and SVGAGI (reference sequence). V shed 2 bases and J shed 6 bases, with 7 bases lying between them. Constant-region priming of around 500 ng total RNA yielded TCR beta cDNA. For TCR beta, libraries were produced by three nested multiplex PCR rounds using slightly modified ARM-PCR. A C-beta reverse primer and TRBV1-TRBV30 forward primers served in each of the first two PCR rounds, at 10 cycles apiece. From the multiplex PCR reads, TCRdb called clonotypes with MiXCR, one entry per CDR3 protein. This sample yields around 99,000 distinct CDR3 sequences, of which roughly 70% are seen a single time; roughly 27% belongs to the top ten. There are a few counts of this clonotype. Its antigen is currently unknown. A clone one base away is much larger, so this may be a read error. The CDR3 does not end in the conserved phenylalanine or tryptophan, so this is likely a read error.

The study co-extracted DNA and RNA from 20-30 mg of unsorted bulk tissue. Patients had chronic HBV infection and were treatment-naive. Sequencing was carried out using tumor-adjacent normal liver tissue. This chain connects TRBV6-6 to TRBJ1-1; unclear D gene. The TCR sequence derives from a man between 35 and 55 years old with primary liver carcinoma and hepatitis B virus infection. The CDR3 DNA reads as TGTGCCAGCAGTTACGTGGGCGCTGAAGCTTTCCTT. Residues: CASSYVGAEAFL.